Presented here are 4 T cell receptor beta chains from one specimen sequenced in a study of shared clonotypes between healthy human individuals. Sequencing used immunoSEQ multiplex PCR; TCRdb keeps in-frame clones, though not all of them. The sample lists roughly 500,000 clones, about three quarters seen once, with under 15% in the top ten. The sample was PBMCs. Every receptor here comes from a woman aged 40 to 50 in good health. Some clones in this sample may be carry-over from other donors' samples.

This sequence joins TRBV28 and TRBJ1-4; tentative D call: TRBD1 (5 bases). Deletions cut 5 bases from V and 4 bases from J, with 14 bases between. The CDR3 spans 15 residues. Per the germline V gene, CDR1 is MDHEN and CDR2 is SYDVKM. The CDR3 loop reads CASSATGGINEKLFF. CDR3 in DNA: TGTGCCAGCAGTGCCACCGGGGGGATTAATGAAAAACTGTTTTTT.

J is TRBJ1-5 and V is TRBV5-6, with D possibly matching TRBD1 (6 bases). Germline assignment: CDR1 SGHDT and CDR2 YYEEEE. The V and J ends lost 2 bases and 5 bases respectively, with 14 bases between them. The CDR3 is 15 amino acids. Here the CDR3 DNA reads TGTGCCAGCAGCTTATACGAGGGGGAGTATCAGCCCCAGCATTTT. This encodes CASSLYEGEYQPQHF.

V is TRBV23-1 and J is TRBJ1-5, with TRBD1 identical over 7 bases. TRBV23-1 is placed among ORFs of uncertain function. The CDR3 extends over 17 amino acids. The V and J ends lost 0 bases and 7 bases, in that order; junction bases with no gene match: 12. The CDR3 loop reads CASSQSPGTGEEQPQHF. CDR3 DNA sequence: TGCGCCAGCAGTCAATCTCCCGGCACAGGGGAGGAGCAGCCCCAGCATTTT.

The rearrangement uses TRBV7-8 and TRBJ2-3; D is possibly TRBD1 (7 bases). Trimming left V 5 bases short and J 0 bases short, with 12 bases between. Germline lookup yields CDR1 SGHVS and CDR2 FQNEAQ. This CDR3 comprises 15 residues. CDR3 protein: CASSPQGGSTDTQYF. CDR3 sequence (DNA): TGTGCCAGCAGCCCGCAGGGGGGTAGCACAGATACGCAGTATTTT.